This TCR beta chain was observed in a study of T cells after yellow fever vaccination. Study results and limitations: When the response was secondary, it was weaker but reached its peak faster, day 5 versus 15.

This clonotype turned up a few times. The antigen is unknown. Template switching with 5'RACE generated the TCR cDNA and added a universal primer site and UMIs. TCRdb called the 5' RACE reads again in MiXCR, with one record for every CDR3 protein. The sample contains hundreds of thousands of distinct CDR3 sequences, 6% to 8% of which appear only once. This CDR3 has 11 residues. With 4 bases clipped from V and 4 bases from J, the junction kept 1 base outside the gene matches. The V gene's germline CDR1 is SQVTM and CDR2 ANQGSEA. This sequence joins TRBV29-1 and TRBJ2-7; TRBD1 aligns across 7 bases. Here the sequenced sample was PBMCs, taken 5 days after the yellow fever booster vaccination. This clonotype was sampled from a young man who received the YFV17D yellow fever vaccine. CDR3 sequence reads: CSVVQGYEQYF. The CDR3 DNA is TGCAGCGTTGTACAGGGGTACGAGCAGTACTTC.